The 31 T cell receptor beta chains below were found in one sample sequenced in a study of CD8 T cells in ankylosing spondylitis. TCRdb processed the 5' RACE reads anew with MiXCR; each CDR3 protein has one entry. The data contain about 31,000 distinct CDR3 sequences, 7.2% of them singletons. Input material: blood, either unsorted or a sorted T cell fraction (not recorded which). Receptors were obtained from a male donor with ankylosing spondylitis or in good health (not recorded which).

A few counts support this clonotype. The chain joins TRBV7-9 to TRBJ2-3, with 9 bases that match TRBD1. Germline assignment: CDR1 SEHNR and CDR2 FQNEAQ (reference sequence). The CDR3 totals 14 residues. The V gene end was trimmed by 5 bases and the J gene end by 4 bases; junction bases not matched to a gene: 4. Here the CDR3 reads CASSPGTGPDTQYF. The CDR3 DNA reads as TGTGCCAGCAGCCCCGGGACAGGGCCAGATACGCAGTATTTT.

This clonotype qualifies as medium-sized. V and J are TRBV29-1 and TRBJ2-1; D is unclear. CDR3 length: 11 amino acids. V lost 4 bases and J 10 bases, leaving 11 bases between the germline ends. CDR1 SQVTM and CDR2 ANQGSEA come from the germline V gene. The CDR3 reads CSVAVASEQFF. CDR3 DNA: TGCAGCGTTGCAGTGGCATCCGAGCAGTTCTTC.

V gene TRBV2 combines with J gene TRBJ1-3; a weak D match, TRBD1 (6 bases). In germline, CDR1 is SNHLY, CDR2 FYNNEI. This CDR3 region has 14 residues. V was pared by 6 bases and J by 2 bases, with 11 bases between. This chain's CDR3 is CASRPGTTGNTIYF. CDR3 sequence (DNA): TGTGCCAGCAGGCCCGGGACAACTGGAAACACCATATATTTT.

This clonotype was seen at least ten times. The chain carries TRBV5-1 and TRBJ2-7; D remains unclear. The CDR3 contains 15 residues. CDR1 and CDR2 from the germline V gene are SGHRS and YFSETQ. Trimming cost V 0 bases and J 1 base, with 11 bases left between them. The CDR3 reads CASSLVVGTSYEQYF. The CDR3 bases are TGCGCCAGCAGCTTGGTGGTTGGCACATCCTACGAGCAGTACTTC.

The rearrangement links TRBV7-2 to TRBJ2-1, with 13 bases matching TRBD2. V lost 7 bases to trimming and J lost 3 bases; unmatched junction nucleotides: 3. The CDR3 covers 15 residues. Germline loops: CDR1 SGHTA, CDR2 FQGNSA. The CDR3 sequence is CASMGLAGNYNEQFF. The CDR3 coding sequence is TGTGCCAGCATGGGACTAGCGGGAAACTACAATGAGCAGTTCTTC.

This clonotype was recorded at least ten times. The V gene is TRBV29-1, the J gene TRBJ1-2; a possible D gene is TRBD1 (5 bases). In germline, CDR1 is SQVTM, CDR2 ANQGSEA. This CDR3 has 13 residues. Trimming shortened V by 7 bases and J by 6 bases, and 18 bases separated the two germline ends. CDR3 DNA sequence: TGCAGCGCCGTGAGACTAGGGGTGAATGGCTACACCTTC. This gives the protein CSAVRLGVNGYTF. The whole variable domain, filled in from reference TRBV29-1 and TRBJ1-2, reads SAVISQKPSRDICQRGTSLTIQCQVDSQVTMMFWYRQQPGQSLTLIATANQGSEATYESGFVIDKFPISRPNLTFSTLTVSNMSPEDSSIYLCSAVRLGVNGYTFGSGTRLTVV.

In this sample, this clonotype turned up a few times. The chain carries TRBV7-8 and TRBJ1-4, with D possibly matching TRBD1 (5 bases). CDR3 length: 13 amino acids. Trimming pared 8 bases from V and 3 bases from J, leaving 10 bases between. Germline CDR1 SGHVS, CDR2 FQNEAQ. The CDR3 region has the DNA TGTGCCAGCTTGAGGGGAGCTAATGAAAAACTGTTTTTT. It translates to CASLRGANEKLFF. The full variable domain, rest sourced from reference TRBV7-8 and TRBJ1-4, is GAGVSQSPRYKVAKRGQDVALRCDPISGHVSLFWYQQALGQGPEFLTYFQNEAQLDKSGLPSDRFFAERPEGSVSTLKIQRTQQEDSAVYLCASLRGANEKLFFGSGTQLSVL.

This clonotype was counted at least ten times. V usage is TRBV20-1 and J usage is TRBJ1-1, with D perhaps TRBD1 (6 bases). CDR3 length equals 16 residues. Germline CDR1 DFQATT, CDR2 SNEGSKA (reference sequence). The V gene lost 3 bases and the J gene lost 3 bases, with 20 bases spanning the gap. CDR3 in DNA: TGCAGTGCTAGTAGCCCCGGGACAACAAGAGACACTGAAGCTTTCTTT. Amino acids: CSASSPGTTRDTEAFF.

This rearrangement joins TRBV6-2 or TRBV6-3 to TRBJ1-1; D not certain. The ends were cut back, 6 bases at V and 1 base at J, with 3 bases in the middle. Looked up from germline, CDR1 is MNHEY and CDR2 is SVGEGT. The CDR3 sequence is 11 residues long. The CDR3 reads CASRWNTEAFF. The CDR3 DNA is TGTGCCAGCAGATGGAACACTGAAGCTTTCTTT.

This clonotype was counted ten times or more. This chain links TRBV20-1 with TRBJ1-6; TRBD1 is a possible D gene (5 bases). CDR3 length: 14 residues. Germline CDR1 DFQATT, CDR2 SNEGSKA (reference sequence). The ends were cut back, 1 base at V and 6 bases at J, with 10 bases in the middle. The CDR3 DNA reads as TGCAGTGCTAGAGGAGGGGTAGGTAATTCACCCCTCCACTTT. The encoded protein is CSARGGVGNSPLHF.

This clonotype showed up many times. The chain links TRBV5-1 to TRBJ1-3; D perhaps matches TRBD1 (6 bases). V was trimmed by 4 bases and J by 0 bases, leaving 14 bases between them. The CDR3 extends over 16 amino acids. Germline CDR1 reads SGHRS; CDR2 reads YFSETQ. CDR3 nucleotide sequence: TGCGCCAGCAGCCCCAGGACAGCTAGCTCTGGAAACACCATATATTTT. Its protein is CASSPRTASSGNTIYF.

This clonotype was counted ten times or more. The chain has TRBV5-1 and TRBJ1-4; D is perhaps TRBD1 (5 bases). V dropped 5 bases and J dropped 12 bases, with 20 bases sitting between them. Germline values: CDR1 SGHRS, CDR2 YFSETQ. The length of the CDR3 is 14 residues. The CDR3 here is CASSLDITKAELFF. DNA of the CDR3: TGCGCCAGCAGTCTGGACATTACAAAAGCGGAACTGTTTTTT.

This clonotype was observed many times. The chain is built from TRBV4-2 and TRBJ2-3, with no clear D. Per germline, CDR1 LGHNA and CDR2 YNFKEQ. V lost 0 bases, J lost 0 bases, and 7 bases lay in between. The CDR3 length is 15 residues. For the CDR3, the DNA is TGTGCCAGCAGCCAAGAGCGTTACAGCACAGATACGCAGTATTTT. Translated: CASSQERYSTDTQYF.

This clonotype was found many times. CDR3 sequence reads: CASSTGSGGNEKLFF. In DNA form, the CDR3 reads TGCGCCAGCAGTACAGGGTCCGGCGGGAATGAAAAACTGTTTTTT. The J gene is TRBJ1-4, the V gene TRBV5-1; the D gene is possibly TRBD1 (6 bases). Germline V gene lookup returns CDR1 SGHRS and CDR2 YFSETQ. CDR3 length: 15 amino acids. V was pared by 5 bases and J by 5 bases, with 16 bases between.

In its sample, this clonotype was seen many times. The chain has TRBV20-1 and TRBJ2-3, with 7 bases matching TRBD1. CDR1 and CDR2 from the germline V gene are DFQATT and SNEGSKA (reference sequence). The CDR3 runs to 14 residues. V lost 3 bases, J lost 3 bases, and 6 bases stayed unmatched. The CDR3 coding sequence is TGCAGTGCTAGTCGGCAGGGGGATACAGATACGCAGTATTTT. Translating gives CSASRQGDTDTQYF.

This rearrangement joins TRBV7-6 to TRBJ1-1, with 8 positions matching TRBD1. CDR1 SGHVS and CDR2 FNYEAQ come from the germline V gene. CDR3 length equals 15 residues. With V trimmed by 4 bases and J by 5 bases, 9 bases remained unmatched. In DNA, the CDR3 is TGTGCCAGCAGCTCGCGTCCCAGGGGGCGGACTGAAGCTTTCTTT. Protein: CASSSRPRGRTEAFF. Based on the CDR3 plus reference TRBV7-6 and TRBJ1-1, the full variable domain is GAGVSQSPRYKVTKRGQDVALRCDPISGHVSLYWYRQALGQGPEFLTYFNYEAQQDKSGLPNDRFSAERPEGSISTLTIQRTEQRDSAMYRCASSSRPRGRTEAFFGQGTRLTVV.

Ten or more counts support this clonotype. This chain uses TRBV18 with TRBJ2-5, with D unclear. Germline V lookup: CDR1 KGHSH, CDR2 LQKENI. The CDR3 loop spans 12 amino acids. The V gene lost 2 bases and the J gene lost 5 bases, with 6 bases spanning the gap. The CDR3 is CASSPGHETQYF. The CDR3 DNA is TGTGCCAGCTCACCAGGTCACGAGACCCAGTACTTC.

CDR3 DNA sequence: TGTGCCAGCAGTTTGGGGACCTATAGCAATCAGCCCCAGCATTTT. It specifies CASSLGTYSNQPQHF. The V gene is TRBV12-3 or TRBV12-4, the J gene TRBJ1-5; D is perhaps TRBD1 (5 bases). The CDR3 contains 15 residues. V was clipped by 3 bases and J by 0 bases, with 9 bases between them.

This clonotype occurred a few times. This rearrangement joins TRBV28 to TRBJ1-1; D uncertain. This CDR3 has 15 amino acids. The germline V gene encodes CDR1 MDHEN and CDR2 SYDVKM. With 6 bases removed from V and 4 bases from J, the gap between germline ends came to 18 bases. CDR3 DNA sequence: TGTGCCAGCAGCTCCGCTATTGATTTATCCACTGAAGCTTTCTTT. Protein sequence: CASSSAIDLSTEAFF.

The chain employs TRBV18 and TRBJ1-6, with 7 bases identical to TRBD1. V was clipped by 3 bases and J by 10 bases; unmatched bases: 6. This CDR3 has 14 amino acids. In germline, CDR1 is KGHSH, CDR2 LQKENI. The CDR3 region has the DNA TGTGCCAGCTCACCGGAAGGGGGCGGCTCACCCCTCCACTTT. Translated, it gives CASSPEGGGSPLHF.

J is TRBJ1-1 and V is TRBV4-1; TRBD1 might be the D (5 bases). Germline-derived CDR1 and CDR2 are MGHRA and YSYEKL. V gave up 1 base and J gave up 4 bases, with 16 bases separating them. CDR3 length: 16 residues. The CDR3 spells CASSQVGKEGLTEAFF. The DNA of the CDR3 is TGCGCCAGCAGCCAAGTAGGGAAGGAGGGGCTCACTGAAGCTTTCTTT.

This clonotype was recorded at least ten times. The gene calls are TRBV5-1 and TRBJ1-2, with D possibly TRBD1 on 6 matching bases. V was clipped by 3 bases and J by 1 base, with 7 bases between them. The CDR3 spans 13 residues. Germline CDR1 is SGHRS and CDR2 is YFSETQ. CDR3 loop: CASSSQGNYGYTF. In DNA form, the CDR3 reads TGCGCCAGCAGCTCACAGGGTAACTATGGCTACACCTTC.

The chain combines TRBV10-3 with TRBJ2-1, with TRBD2 matching 15 bases. Germline V lookup: CDR1 ENHRY, CDR2 SYGVKD. The CDR3 sequence is 15 residues long. V was pared by 6 bases and J by 12 bases, with 9 bases of the junction left unmatched. The CDR3 DNA follows: TGTGCCATCAGGGATGGGACTAGCGGGAGGCAGAGGCAGTTCTTC. Translating it yields CAIRDGTSGRQRQFF.

This clonotype appeared many times. This chain connects TRBV5-1 to TRBJ2-7, with D perhaps matching TRBD1 or TRBD2 (5 bases each). CDR1 and CDR2 (germline): SGHRS, YFSETQ. The CDR3 length is 16 residues. Trimming shortened V by 0 bases and J by 0 bases, and 13 bases separated the two germline ends. The CDR3 loop reads CASSLGPGTPSYEQYF. CDR3 coding DNA: TGCGCCAGCAGCTTGGGCCCCGGGACGCCCTCCTACGAGCAGTACTTC.

This clonotype was detected ten times or more. V usage is TRBV20-1 and J usage is TRBJ2-1; D possibly corresponds to TRBD2 (6 bases). The length of the CDR3 is 15 residues. The germline CDR1 and CDR2 sequences are DFQATT and SNEGSKA (reference sequence). V lost 0 bases, J lost 2 bases, and 11 bases lay in between. The CDR3 here is CSAREGLGTYNEQFF. The CDR3 DNA reads TGCAGTGCTAGAGAGGGACTGGGGACCTACAATGAGCAGTTCTTC.

The chain couples TRBV2 to TRBJ2-1, with TRBD1 matching 9 bases. The CDR3 spans 14 residues. CDR1 is SNHLY, CDR2 FYNNEI, per germline. V shed 5 bases, J shed 7 bases, and the junction held 6 bases outside the gene matches. The CDR3 region has the DNA TGTGCCAGCAGTTCCGGGACAGGGAGTAATGAGCAGTTCTTC. Translated: CASSSGTGSNEQFF.

The rearrangement uses TRBV29-1 and TRBJ1-2; TRBD1 matches 8 bases. The junction had 7 bases not matched to a gene; V was cut back by 6 bases and J by 4 bases. CDR3 size: 13 residues. Germline V gene data show CDR1 as SQVTM and CDR2 as ANQGSEA. CDR3 DNA: TGCAGCGTCTCGCAGGGGGCTTCCTATGGCTACACCTTC. Amino acid sequence: CSVSQGASYGYTF. The full variable domain, in which reference TRBV29-1 and TRBJ1-2 provide the parts outside the CDR3, is SAVISQKPSRDICQRGTSLTIQCQVDSQVTMMFWYRQQPGQSLTLIATANQGSEATYESGFVIDKFPISRPNLTFSTLTVSNMSPEDSSIYLCSVSQGASYGYTFGSGTRLTVV.

Ten or more counts support this clonotype. V gene TRBV28 combines with J gene TRBJ2-7; the match to TRBD2 covers 7 bases. V was clipped by 5 bases and J by 0 bases; unmatched bases: 7. This CDR3 has 15 amino acids. Per germline, CDR1 MDHEN and CDR2 SYDVKM. The DNA of the CDR3 is TGTGCCAGCAGTCCGCCCGGGACTACCTCCTACGAGCAGTACTTC. Amino acids: CASSPPGTTSYEQYF.

This clonotype was counted at least ten times. The chain is built from TRBV14 and TRBJ2-3; maybe TRBD2 (6 bases). Germline values: CDR1 SGHDN, CDR2 FVKESK. This CDR3 is 15 amino acids long. V lost 4 bases and J 3 bases, leaving 14 bases between the germline ends. CDR3 sequence (DNA): TGTGCCAGCAGCCTGGACTACCCGGGGACAGATACGCAGTATTTT. Protein sequence: CASSLDYPGTDTQYF.

This clonotype has ten or more counts. The rearrangement uses TRBV12-3 or TRBV12-4 and TRBJ1-5; 9 bases map to TRBD1. The junction had 6 bases not matched to a gene; V was cut back by 5 bases and J by 4 bases. The CDR3 totals 15 residues. The CDR3 is CASSKGGTGNQPQHF. CDR3 nucleotide sequence: TGTGCCAGCAGTAAGGGCGGGACAGGGAATCAGCCCCAGCATTTT.

This clonotype came up many times. The chain is built from TRBV7-8 and TRBJ2-2; D remains unclear. V was cut by 1 base and J by 5 bases, with 11 bases left in between. CDR3 size: 15 residues. The germline CDR1 and CDR2 sequences are SGHVS and FQNEAQ. The CDR3 is CASSLDRRITGELFF. The CDR3 bases are TGTGCCAGCAGCTTAGACCGCAGGATTACCGGGGAGCTGTTTTTT. The complete variable domain, with remaining parts taken from reference TRBV7-8 and TRBJ2-2, reads GAGVSQSPRYKVAKRGQDVALRCDPISGHVSLFWYQQALGQGPEFLTYFQNEAQLDKSGLPSDRFFAERPEGSVSTLKIQRTQQEDSAVYLCASSLDRRITGELFFGEGSRLTVL.